Given below is one T cell receptor (beta chain) in context. This clonotype has only a few counts. Its antigen target is currently unknown. No base quality values were provided; no much bigger clone lies one nucleotide off. This entry is derived from a study of T-cell memory formation after mild COVID-19 (dated by TCRdb to about 2021). With regard to the full study: Most TCR sequence clusters were specific to one of the two donors. Two young, previously healthy adult volunteers, one female and one male, were included in the cohort. Longitudinal TCRalpha and TCRbeta repertoire sequencing tracked T-cell clones expanding and contracting after mild COVID-19 in two donors.

Ficoll-Paque density gradient centrifugation was used to isolate PBMCs. The germline V gene (reference sequence) yields PRHDT for CDR1 and FYEKMQ for CDR2. V loses 3 bases, J loses 6 bases, and the germline ends lie 8 bases apart. Including cysteine and phenylalanine, the CDR3 has 13 amino acids. Of all the DNA, just the CDR3 is kept, 39 bases in frame from base 1. For sequencing, an Illumina NovaSeq 6000 was employed. cDNA libraries for TCRalpha and TCRbeta were prepared by 5'RACE using constant-segment primers, with sample barcodes and unique molecular identifiers added. RNA was extracted from every sample with Trizol reagent. Libraries were amplified in two PCR steps, with a second sample barcode and Illumina TruSeq adapters added in the second step. Sequencing of the libraries was done on an Illumina NovaSeq, producing 2 x 150 bp paired-end reads. The published analysis was carried out like this. With migec v1.2.7, reads were demultiplexed and then collapsed into UMI-guided consensus sequences. With mixcr v2.1.11, UMI consensuses were aligned to TRA and TRB V and J templates and assembled into clonotypes. Expanded or contracted clonotypes were those called significant by both edgeR and NoisET, with noise models trained on biological replicates. For edgeR calls, the cutoffs were a false discovery rate-adjusted p below 0.01 and a log2 fold-change threshold of 1. PCA with hierarchical clustering of max-normalized trajectories of the 1000 most abundant clonotypes was used as exploratory dynamics analysis. Separately sequenced CD4+ and CD8+ repertoires were used to assign the CD4 or CD8 phenotype of responding clones. TCRdb took the public reads, trimmed them with fastp at Q25, ran MiXCR for clone calling and kept in-frame beta chains. One record per CDR3 amino acid sequence lists the most common genes and DNA. It is TCRdb's table, rather than the study itself, that gives the V and J calls and clone size. The sample contains 150,000 to 200,000 distinct CDR3 sequences, around 13% of them found a single time. The ten largest make up around 14% of the sample.

The study at large found these results: Contracting CD4+ clones were located mainly in the CM and EM memory subsets, whereas CD8+ clones were found to be enriched in EMRA. The study included only a couple of mild cases, and larger cohorts that include severe cases with pre-infection samples were judged to be necessary. Some responding clones were found in pre-infection memory, which suggests that pre-existing cross-reactive memory T cells took part in the SARS-CoV-2 response. From day 15 to 85, contracting clones showed balanced CD4/CD8 phenotypes, whereas a second wave of clones that expanded from day 15 to 37 leaned towards CD4+. SARS-CoV-2 specificity was not confirmed for the second-wave clones peaking on day 37.

Here the chain combines TRBV13 and TRBJ2-2; possibly the D gene is TRBD1, per 5 matching bases. The clonotype originates from an adult woman who had mild COVID-19 (a few samples of this study predate the infection). The sample titles of this study are shuffled in the database, so cell type and time point are left out; the donor was told from shared clones. Sequencing was carried out using PBMCs or a T cell subset sorted from them (not recorded which). The CDR3 reads CASSLIGAGELFF. The nucleotides are TGTGCCAGCAGCTTGATAGGGGCCGGGGAGCTGTTTTTT.